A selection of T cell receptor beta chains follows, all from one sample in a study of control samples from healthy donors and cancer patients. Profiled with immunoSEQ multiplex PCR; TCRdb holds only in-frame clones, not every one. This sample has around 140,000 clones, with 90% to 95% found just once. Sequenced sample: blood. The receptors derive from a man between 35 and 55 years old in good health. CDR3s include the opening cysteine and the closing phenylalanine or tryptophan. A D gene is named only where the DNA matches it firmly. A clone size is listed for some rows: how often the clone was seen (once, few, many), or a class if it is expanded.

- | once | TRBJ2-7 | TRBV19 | TGTGCCAGTAGTATCTTGGGGGCTGGGGAGCAGTACTTC | CASSILGAGEQYF
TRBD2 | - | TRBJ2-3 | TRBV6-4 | TGTGCCAGCAGTGACGCGGGGGGCCGGGATACGCAGTATTTT | CASSDAGGRDTQYF
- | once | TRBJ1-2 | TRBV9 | TGTGCCAGCAGCGTAGAGGACAACCCCTATGGCTACACCTTC | CASSVEDNPYGYTF
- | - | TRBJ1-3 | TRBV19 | TGTGCCAGTAGTATGGGCAGATACTCTGGAAACACCATATATTTT | CASSMGRYSGNTIYF
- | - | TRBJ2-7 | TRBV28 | TGTGCCAGCGGGGAAGGGACTGGAGACTACGAGCAGTACTTC | CASGEGTGDYEQYF
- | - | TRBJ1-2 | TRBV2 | TGTGCCAGCCTACCATCAGACTTGGATGGCTACACCTTC | CASLPSDLDGYTF
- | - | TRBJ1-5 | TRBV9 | TGTGCCAGCAGCGTAGAAGGGGGAAGCAATCAGCCCCAGCATTTT | CASSVEGGSNQPQHF
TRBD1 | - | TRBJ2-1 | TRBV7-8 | TGTGCCAGCACCTCCCAGCAGGGGGCCAAATACAATGAGCAGTTCTTC | CASTSQQGAKYNEQFF
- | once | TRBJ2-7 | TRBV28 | TGTGCCAGCAGTTTGAGGTCTCTCCTTTCCTACGAGCAGTACTTC | CASSLRSLLSYEQYF
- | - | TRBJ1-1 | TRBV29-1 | TGCAGCGTTGATCGCTGGACCACTGAAGCTTTCTTT | CSVDRWTTEAFF
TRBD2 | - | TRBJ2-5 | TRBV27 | TGTGCCAGCAGTCCGGGGACTAGCGGGAGAATGGTAGAGACCCAGTACTTC | CASSPGTSGRMVETQYF
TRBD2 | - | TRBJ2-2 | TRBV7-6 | TGTGCCAGCAGCTCGGGACTAGCGGGGAGACTTAACACCGGGGAGCTGTTTTTT | CASSSGLAGRLNTGELFF
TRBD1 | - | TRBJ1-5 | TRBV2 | TGTGCCAGCGGGGACAGGGCCAATCAGCCCCAGCATTTT | CASGDRANQPQHF
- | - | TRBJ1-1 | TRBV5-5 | TGTGCCAGCAGCCTAGGAGTCCCCACTGAAGCTTTCTTT | CASSLGVPTEAFF
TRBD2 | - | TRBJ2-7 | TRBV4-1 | TGCGCCAGCAGCCAGGTGGGCGGGAGCAGCGAGCAGTACTTC | CASSQVGGSSEQYF
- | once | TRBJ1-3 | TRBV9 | TGTGCCAGTAGCAAGAGGGTCTCTGGAAACACCATATATTTT | CASSKRVSGNTIYF
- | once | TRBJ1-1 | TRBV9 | TGTGCCAGCAGCAGTCGTGGGACATCGAACACTGAAGCTTTCTTT | CASSSRGTSNTEAFF
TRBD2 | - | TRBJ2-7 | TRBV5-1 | TGCGCCAGCAGCTCCTCGGGACTAGCGCCATACGAGCAGTACTTC | CASSSSGLAPYEQYF
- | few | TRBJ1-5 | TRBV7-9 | TGTGCCAGCAGCCCGGACAGTCAGCCCCAGCATTTT | CASSPDSQPQHF
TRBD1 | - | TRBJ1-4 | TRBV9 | TGTGCCAGCAGCGTAGGCCAGGGGGATGAAAAACTGTTTTTT | CASSVGQGDEKLFF
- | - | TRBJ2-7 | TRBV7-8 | TGTGCCAGCAGCTTAGAAGGCAGTTCCTACGAGCAGTACTTC | CASSLEGSSYEQYF
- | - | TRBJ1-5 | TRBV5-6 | TGTGCCAGCAGACACGGGACGGGCAATCAGCCCCAGCATTTT | CASRHGTGNQPQHF
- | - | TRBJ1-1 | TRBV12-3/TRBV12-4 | TGTGCCAGCAGTTTTGTGGGCACTGAAGCTTTCTTT | CASSFVGTEAFF
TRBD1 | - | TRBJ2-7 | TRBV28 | TGTGCCAGCAGTCAACAGGGGAGCTCCTACGAGCAGTACTTC | CASSQQGSSYEQYF
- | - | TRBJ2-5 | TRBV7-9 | TGTGCCAGCAGCTTTCTGGGGGCATGTTGGAAAGAGACCCATTACTTC | CASSFLGACWKETHYF
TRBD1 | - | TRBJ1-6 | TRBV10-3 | TGTGCCATCAGTGAGCGGACAGGGGATAATTCACCCCTCCACTTT | CAISERTGDNSPLHF
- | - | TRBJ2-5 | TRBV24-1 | TGTGCCACCAGTGACCCCTGGGGGCGGTTGGGGGAAGAGACCCAGTACTTC | CATSDPWGRLGEETQYF
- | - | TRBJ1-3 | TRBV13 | TGTGCCAGCCTCAAGACCGGGGGAAACACCATATATTTT | CASLKTGGNTIYF
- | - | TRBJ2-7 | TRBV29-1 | TGCAGCGTTGGCGTTGGGGCCACCTACGAGCAGTACTTC | CSVGVGATYEQYF
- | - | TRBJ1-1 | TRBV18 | TGTGCCAGCTCACCACCGGTTAGAATTTTGAACACTGAAGCTTTCTTT | CASSPPVRILNTEAFF
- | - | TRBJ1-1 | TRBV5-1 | TGCGCCAGCAGCTTCAGACAAGTGAACACTGAAGCTTTCTTT | CASSFRQVNTEAFF
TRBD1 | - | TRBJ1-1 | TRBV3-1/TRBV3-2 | TGTGCCAGCAGCCAGACAGGGGATACTGAAGCTTTCTTT | CASSQTGDTEAFF
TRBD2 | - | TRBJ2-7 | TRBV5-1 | TGCGCCAGCAGCTTGGCTAGCGGGAGCTACGAGCAGTACTTC | CASSLASGSYEQYF
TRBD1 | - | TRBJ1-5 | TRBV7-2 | TGTGCCAGCAGCTTAAAGGGGGCGAGCAATCAGCCCCAGCATTTT | CASSLKGASNQPQHF
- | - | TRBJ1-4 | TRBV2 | TGTGCCAGCAGGGGAGTGGTCTTTAATGAAAAACTGTTTTTT | CASRGVVFNEKLFF
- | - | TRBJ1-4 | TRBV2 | TGTGCCAGCAGTTTCAGTGCCGGGGGGGTTGAAAAACTGTTTTTT | CASSFSAGGVEKLFF
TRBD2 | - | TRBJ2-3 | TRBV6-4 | TGTGCCAGCAGAGAAAGGGCAGCGGGGGGCACCGGCACAGATACGCAGTATTTT | CASRERAAGGTGTDTQYF
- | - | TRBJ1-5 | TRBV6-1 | TGTGCCAGCAGTGAACGGACAGCCAGGAGCAATCAGCCCCAGCATTTT | CASSERTARSNQPQHF
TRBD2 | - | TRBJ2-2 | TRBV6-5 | TGTGCCAGCAGTTATACTAGCGGGGCGAACACCGGGGAGCTGTTTTTT | CASSYTSGANTGELFF
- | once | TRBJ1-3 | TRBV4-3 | TGCGCCAGCAGCCAAGATGCGGGCTATTCTGGAAACACCATATATTTT | CASSQDAGYSGNTIYF